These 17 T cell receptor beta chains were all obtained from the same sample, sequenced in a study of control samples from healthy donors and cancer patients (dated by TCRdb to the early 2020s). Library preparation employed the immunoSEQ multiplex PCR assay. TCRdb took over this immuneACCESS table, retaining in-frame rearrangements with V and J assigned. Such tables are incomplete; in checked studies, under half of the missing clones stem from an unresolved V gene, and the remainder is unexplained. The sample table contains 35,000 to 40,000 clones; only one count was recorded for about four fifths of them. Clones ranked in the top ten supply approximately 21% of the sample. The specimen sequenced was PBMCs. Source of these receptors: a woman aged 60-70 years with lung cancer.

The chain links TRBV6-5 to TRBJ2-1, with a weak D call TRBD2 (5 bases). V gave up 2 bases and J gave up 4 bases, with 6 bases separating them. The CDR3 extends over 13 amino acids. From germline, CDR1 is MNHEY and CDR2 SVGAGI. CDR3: CASSYRGYNEQFF. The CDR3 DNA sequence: TGTGCCAGCAGTTACCGGGGTTACAATGAGCAGTTCTTC.

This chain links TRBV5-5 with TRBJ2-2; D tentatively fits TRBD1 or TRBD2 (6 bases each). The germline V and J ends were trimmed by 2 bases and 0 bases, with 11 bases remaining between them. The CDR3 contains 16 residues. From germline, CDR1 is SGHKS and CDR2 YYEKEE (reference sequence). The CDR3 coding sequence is TGTGCCAGCAGCTTAGAGGGGGGCTCGAACACCGGGGAGCTGTTTTTT. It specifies CASSLEGGSNTGELFF.

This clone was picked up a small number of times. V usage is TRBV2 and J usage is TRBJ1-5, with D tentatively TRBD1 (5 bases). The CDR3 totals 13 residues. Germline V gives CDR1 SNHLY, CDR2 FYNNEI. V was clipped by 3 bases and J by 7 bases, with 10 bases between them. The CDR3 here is CASSEGGYQPQHF. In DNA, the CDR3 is TGTGCCAGCAGTGAGGGGGGTTACCAGCCCCAGCATTTT.

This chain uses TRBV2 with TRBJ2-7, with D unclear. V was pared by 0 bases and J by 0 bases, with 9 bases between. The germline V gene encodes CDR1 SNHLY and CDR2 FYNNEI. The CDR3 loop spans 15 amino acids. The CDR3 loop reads CASSEALVTSYEQYF. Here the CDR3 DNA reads TGTGCCAGCAGTGAAGCGTTGGTCACCTCCTACGAGCAGTACTTC.

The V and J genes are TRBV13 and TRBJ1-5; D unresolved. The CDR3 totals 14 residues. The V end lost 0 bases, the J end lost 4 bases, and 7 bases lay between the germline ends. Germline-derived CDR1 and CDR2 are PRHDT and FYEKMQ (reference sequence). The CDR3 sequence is CASSLGRLNQPQHF. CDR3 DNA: TGTGCCAGCAGCTTAGGACGCCTGAATCAGCCCCAGCATTTT.

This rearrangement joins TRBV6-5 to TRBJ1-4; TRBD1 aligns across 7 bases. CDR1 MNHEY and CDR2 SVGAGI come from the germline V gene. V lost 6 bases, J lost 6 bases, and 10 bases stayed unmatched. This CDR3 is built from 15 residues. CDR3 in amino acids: CASSVQGSGDEKLFF. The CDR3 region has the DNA TGTGCCAGCAGCGTACAGGGGAGTGGGGATGAAAAACTGTTTTTT.

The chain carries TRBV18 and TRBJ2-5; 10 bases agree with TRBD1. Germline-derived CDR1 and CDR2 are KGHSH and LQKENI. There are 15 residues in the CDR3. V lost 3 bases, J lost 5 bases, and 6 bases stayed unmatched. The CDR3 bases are TGTGCCAGCTCACCGAGGACAGGGGGATCGGAGACCCAGTACTTC. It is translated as CASSPRTGGSETQYF.

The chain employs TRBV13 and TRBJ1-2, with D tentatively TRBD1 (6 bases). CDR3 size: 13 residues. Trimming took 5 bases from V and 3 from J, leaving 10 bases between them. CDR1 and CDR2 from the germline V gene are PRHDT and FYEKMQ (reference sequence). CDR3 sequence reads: CASSLNRDYGYTF. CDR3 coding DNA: TGTGCCAGCAGCCTCAACAGGGACTATGGCTACACCTTC.

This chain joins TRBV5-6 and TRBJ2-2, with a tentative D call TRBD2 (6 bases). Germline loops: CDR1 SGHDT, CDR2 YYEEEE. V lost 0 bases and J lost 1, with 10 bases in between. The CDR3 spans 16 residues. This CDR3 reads CASSLGLGRNTGELFF. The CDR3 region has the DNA TGTGCCAGCAGCTTGGGACTCGGGAGGAACACCGGGGAGCTGTTTTTT.

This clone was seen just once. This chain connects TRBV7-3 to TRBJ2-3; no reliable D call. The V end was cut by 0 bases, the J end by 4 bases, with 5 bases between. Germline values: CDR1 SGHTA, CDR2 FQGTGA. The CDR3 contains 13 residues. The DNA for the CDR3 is TGTGCCAGCAGCTTAACAGGGCCAGATACGCAGTATTTT. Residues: CASSLTGPDTQYF.

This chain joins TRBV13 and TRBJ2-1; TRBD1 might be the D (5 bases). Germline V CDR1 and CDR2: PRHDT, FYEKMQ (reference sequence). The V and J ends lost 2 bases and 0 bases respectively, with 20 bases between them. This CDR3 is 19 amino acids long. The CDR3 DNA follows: TGTGCCAGCAGCTTAACAAAACGCCAAGGGCAGGGCTCCTACAATGAGCAGTTCTTC. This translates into CASSLTKRQGQGSYNEQFF.

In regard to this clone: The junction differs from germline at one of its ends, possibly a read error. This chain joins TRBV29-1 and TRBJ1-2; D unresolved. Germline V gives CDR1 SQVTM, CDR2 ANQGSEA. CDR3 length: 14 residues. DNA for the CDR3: TGCAGCGTTGAAGAAATCGGAGACATAAGATCCCCCGCCTTC. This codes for CSVEEIGDIRSPAF.

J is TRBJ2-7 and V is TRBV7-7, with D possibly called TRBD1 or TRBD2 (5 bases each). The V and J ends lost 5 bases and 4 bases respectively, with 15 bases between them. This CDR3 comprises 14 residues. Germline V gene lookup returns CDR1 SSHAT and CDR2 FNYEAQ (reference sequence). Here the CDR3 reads CASSPAGGTYEQYF. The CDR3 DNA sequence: TGTGCCAGCAGCCCCGCTGGGGGTACGTACGAGCAGTACTTC.

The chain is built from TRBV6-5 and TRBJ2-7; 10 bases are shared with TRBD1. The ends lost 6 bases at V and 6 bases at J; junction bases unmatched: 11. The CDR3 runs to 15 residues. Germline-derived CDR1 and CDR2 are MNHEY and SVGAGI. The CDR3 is CASSLKMGQGTEQYF. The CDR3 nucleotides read TGTGCCAGCAGCCTTAAAATGGGACAGGGGACCGAGCAGTACTTC.

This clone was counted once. The CDR3 region is CASTEGGAGRHALHF. The CDR3 coding sequence is TGTGCCAGCACCGAGGGAGGGGCTGGTCGGCACGCCCTCCACTTT. The chain employs TRBV6-5 and TRBJ1-6, with D possibly matching TRBD1 (5 bases). Germline V lookup: CDR1 MNHEY, CDR2 SVGAGI. This CDR3 spans 15 amino acids. The V and J ends lost 7 bases and 14 bases respectively, with 24 bases between them.

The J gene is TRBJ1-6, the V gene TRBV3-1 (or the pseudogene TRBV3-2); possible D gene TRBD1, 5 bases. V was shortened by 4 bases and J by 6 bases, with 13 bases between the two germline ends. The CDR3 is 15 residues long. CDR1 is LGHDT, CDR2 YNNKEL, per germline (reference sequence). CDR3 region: CASSPGERINSPLHF. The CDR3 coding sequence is TGTGCCAGCAGCCCGGGGGAGAGAATTAATTCACCCCTCCACTTT.

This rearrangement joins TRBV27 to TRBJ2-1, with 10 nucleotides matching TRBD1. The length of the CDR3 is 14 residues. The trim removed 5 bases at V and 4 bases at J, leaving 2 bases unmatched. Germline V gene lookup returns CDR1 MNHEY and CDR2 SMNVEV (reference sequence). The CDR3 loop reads CASSPDRGYNEQFF. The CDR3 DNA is TGTGCCAGCAGTCCGGACAGGGGGTACAATGAGCAGTTCTTC.